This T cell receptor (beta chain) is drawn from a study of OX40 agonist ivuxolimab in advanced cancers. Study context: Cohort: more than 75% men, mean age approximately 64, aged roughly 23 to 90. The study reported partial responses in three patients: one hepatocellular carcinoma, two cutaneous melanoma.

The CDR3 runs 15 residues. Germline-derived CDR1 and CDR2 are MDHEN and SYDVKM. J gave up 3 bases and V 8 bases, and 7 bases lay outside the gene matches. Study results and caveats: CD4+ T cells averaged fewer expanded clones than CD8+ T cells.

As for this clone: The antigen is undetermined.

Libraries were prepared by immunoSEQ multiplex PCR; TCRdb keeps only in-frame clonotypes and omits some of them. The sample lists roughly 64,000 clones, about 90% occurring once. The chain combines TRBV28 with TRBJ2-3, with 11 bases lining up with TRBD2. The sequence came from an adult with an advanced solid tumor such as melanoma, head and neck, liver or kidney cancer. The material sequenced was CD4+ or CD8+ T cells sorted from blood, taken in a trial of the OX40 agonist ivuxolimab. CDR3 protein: CASPPTSGITDTQYF. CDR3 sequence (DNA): TGTGCCAGCCCCCCGACTAGCGGGATAACAGATACGCAGTATTTT.